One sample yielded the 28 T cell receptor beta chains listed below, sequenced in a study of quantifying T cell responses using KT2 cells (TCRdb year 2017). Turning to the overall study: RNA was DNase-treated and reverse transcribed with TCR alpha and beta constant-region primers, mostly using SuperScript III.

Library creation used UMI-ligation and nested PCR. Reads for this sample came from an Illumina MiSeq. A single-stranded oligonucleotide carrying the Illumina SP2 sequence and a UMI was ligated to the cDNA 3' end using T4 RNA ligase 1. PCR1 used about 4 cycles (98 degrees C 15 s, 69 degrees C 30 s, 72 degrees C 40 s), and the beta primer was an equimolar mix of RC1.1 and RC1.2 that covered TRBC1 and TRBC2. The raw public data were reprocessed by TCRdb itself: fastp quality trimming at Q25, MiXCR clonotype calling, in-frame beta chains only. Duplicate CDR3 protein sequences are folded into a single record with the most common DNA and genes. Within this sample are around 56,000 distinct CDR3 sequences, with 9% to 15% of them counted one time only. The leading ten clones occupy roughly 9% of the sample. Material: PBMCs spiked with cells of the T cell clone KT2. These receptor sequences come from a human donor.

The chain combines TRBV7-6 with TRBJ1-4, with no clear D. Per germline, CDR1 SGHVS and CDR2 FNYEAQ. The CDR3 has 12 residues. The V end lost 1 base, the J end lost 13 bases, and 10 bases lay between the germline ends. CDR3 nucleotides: TGTGCCAGCAGCTTAGATCGGGTTAGACTGTTTTTT. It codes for CASSLDRVRLFF.

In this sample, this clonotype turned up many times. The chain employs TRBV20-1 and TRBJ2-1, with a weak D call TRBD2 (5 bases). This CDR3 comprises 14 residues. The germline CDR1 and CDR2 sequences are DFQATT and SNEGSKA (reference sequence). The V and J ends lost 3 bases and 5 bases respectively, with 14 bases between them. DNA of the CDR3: TGCAGTGCTAGGGGCGGTAGGGAGAACAATGAGCAGTTCTTC. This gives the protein CSARGGRENNEQFF.

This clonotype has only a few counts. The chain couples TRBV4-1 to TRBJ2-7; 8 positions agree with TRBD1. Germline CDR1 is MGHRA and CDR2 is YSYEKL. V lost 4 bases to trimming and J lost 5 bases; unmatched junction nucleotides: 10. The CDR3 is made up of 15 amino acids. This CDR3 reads CASSLPGTGRNEQYF. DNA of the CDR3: TGCGCCAGCAGCCTCCCCGGGACAGGTCGAAACGAGCAGTACTTC.

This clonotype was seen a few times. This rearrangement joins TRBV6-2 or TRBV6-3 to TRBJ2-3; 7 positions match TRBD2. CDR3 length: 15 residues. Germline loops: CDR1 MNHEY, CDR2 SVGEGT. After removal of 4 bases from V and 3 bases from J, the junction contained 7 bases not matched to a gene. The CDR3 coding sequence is TGTGCCAGCAGTTGGCTAGCGGCATCAACAGATACGCAGTATTTT. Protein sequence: CASSWLAASTDTQYF.

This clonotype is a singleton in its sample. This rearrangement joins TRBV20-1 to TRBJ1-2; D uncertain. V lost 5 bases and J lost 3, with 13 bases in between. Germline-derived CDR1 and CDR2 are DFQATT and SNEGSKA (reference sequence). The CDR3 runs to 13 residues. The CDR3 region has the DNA TGCAGTGCTCGCCGAAGGTCTGACTATGGCTACACCTTC. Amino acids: CSARRRSDYGYTF.

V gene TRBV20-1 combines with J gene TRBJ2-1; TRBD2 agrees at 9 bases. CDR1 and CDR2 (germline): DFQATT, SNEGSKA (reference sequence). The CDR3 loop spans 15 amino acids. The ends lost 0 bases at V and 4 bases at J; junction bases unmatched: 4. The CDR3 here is CSARDSGREYNEQFF. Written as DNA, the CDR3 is TGCAGTGCTAGAGATAGCGGGAGAGAGTACAATGAGCAGTTCTTC.

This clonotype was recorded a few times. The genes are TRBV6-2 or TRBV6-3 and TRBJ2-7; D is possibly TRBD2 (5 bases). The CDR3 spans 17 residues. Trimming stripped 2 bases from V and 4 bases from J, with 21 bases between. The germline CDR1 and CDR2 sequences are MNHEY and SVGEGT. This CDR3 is CASSYPLGSGRRYEQYF. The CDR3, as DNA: TGTGCCAGCAGTTACCCTTTAGGGAGCGGCAGGCGTTACGAGCAGTACTTC.

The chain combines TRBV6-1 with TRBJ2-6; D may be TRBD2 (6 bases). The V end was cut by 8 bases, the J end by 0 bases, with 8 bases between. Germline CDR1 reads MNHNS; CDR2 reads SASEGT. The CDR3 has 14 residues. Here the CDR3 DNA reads TGTGCCAGCGGGGGGACCTCTGGGGCCAACGTCCTGACTTTC. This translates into CASGGTSGANVLTF.

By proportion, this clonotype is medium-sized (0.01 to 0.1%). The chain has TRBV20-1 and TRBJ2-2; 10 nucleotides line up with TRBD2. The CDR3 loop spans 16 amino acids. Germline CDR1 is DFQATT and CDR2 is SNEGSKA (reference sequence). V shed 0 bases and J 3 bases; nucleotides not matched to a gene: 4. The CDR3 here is CSARDNLAGDTGELFF. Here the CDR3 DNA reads TGCAGTGCTAGAGATAATCTAGCGGGAGACACCGGGGAGCTGTTTTTT.

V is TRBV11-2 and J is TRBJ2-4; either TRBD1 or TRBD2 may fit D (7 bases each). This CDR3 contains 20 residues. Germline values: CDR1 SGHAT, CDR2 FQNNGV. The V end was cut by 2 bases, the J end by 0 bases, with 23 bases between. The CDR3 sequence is CASSLSGGDRDSLAKNIQYF. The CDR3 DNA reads TGTGCCAGCAGCTTATCTGGGGGGGACAGAGATTCTCTAGCCAAAAACATTCAGTACTTC.

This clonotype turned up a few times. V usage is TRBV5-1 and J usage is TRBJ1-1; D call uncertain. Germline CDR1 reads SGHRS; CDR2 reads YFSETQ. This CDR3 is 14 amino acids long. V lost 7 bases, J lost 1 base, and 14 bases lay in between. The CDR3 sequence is CASRTGTPNTEAFF. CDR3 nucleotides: TGCGCCAGCCGAACCGGAACTCCGAACACTGAAGCTTTCTTT.

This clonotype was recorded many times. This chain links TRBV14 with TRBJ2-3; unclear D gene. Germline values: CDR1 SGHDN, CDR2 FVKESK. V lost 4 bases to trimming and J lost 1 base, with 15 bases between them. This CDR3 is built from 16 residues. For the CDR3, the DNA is TGTGCCAGCAGCCTGAAGATGGCGGCTCGCACAGATACGCAGTATTTT. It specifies CASSLKMAARTDTQYF. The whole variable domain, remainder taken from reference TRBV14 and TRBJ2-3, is EAGVTQFPSHSVIEKGQTVTLRCDPISGHDNLYWYRRVMGKEIKFLLHFVKESKQDESGMPNNRFLAERTGGTYSTLKVQPAELEDSGVYFCASSLKMAARTDTQYFGPGTRLTVL.

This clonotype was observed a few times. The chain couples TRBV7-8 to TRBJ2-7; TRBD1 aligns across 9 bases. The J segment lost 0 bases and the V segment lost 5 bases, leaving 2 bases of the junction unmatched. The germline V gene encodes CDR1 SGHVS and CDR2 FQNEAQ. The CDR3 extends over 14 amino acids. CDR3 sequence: CASSKDRGSYEQYF. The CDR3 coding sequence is TGTGCCAGCAGCAAGGACAGGGGCTCCTACGAGCAGTACTTC.

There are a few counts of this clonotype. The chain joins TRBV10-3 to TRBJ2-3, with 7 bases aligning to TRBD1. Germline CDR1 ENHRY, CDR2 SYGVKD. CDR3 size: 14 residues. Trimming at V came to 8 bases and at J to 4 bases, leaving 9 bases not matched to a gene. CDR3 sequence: CAIGQASTPDTQYF. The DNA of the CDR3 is TGTGCCATCGGACAGGCGTCAACGCCAGATACGCAGTATTTT.

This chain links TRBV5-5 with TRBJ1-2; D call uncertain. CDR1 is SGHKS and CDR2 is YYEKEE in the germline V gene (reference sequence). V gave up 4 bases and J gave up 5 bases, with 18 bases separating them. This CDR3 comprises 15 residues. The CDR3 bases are TGTGCCAGCAGCCTAATATACCGGACGGTATATGGCTACACCTTC. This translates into CASSLIYRTVYGYTF. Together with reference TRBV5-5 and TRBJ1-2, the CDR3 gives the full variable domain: DAGVTQSPTHLIKTRGQQVTLRCSPISGHKSVSWYQQVLGQGPQFIFQYYEKEERGRGNFPDRFSARQFPNYSSELNVNALLLGDSALYLCASSLIYRTVYGYTFGSGTRLTVV.

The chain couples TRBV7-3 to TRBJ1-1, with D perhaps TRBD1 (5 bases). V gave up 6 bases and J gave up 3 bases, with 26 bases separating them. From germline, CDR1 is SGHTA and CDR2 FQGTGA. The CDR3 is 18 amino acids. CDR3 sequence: CASRLIWGPVSGDTEAFF. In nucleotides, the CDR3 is TGTGCCAGCAGACTAATTTGGGGACCTGTGAGCGGAGACACTGAAGCTTTCTTT.

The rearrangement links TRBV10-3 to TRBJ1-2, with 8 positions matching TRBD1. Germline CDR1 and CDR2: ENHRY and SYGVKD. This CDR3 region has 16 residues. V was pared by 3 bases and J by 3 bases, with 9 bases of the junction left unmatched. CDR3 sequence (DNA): TGTGCCATCAGTGACCTAAGGACAGGGAGAGACTATGGCTACACCTTC. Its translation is CAISDLRTGRDYGYTF.

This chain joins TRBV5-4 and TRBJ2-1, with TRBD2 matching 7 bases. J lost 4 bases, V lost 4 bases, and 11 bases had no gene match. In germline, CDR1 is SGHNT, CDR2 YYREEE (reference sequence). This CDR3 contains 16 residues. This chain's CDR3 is CASSPKRAGSYNEQFF. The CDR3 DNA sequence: TGTGCCAGCAGCCCCAAGAGAGCGGGGAGTTACAATGAGCAGTTCTTC.

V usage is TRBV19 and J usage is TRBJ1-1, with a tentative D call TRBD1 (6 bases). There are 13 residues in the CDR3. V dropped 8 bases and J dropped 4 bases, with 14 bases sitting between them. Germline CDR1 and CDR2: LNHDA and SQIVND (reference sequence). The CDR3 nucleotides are TGTGCCAGTTGCCAGGGGTGGGGCACTGAAGCTTTCTTT. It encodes CASCQGWGTEAFF. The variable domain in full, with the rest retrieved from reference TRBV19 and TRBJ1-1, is DGGITQSPKYLFRKEGQNVTLSCEQNLNHDAMYWYRQDPGQGLRLIYYSQIVNDFQKGDIAEGYSVSREKKESFPLTVTSAQKNPTAFYLCASCQGWGTEAFFGQGTRLTVV.

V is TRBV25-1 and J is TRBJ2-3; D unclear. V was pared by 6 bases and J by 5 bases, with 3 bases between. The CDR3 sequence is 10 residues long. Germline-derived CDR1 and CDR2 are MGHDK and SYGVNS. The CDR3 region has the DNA TGTGCCAGCAGCCGAGATACGCAGTATTTT. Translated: CASSRDTQYF.

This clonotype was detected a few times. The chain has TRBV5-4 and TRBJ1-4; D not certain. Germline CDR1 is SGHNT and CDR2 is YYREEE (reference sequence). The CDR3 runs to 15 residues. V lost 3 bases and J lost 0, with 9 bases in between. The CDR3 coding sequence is TGTGCCAGCAGCTATTGGCGATCAACTAATGAAAAACTGTTTTTT. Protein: CASSYWRSTNEKLFF.

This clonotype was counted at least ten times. In DNA form, the CDR3 reads TGTGCCAGCTCTCGTTCATCCGCGGGTCAAGAAAAACTGTTTTTT. It encodes CASSRSSAGQEKLFF. V usage is TRBV18 and J usage is TRBJ1-4; D is ambiguous. In germline, CDR1 is KGHSH, CDR2 LQKENI. CDR3 length equals 15 residues. V dropped 6 bases and J dropped 8 bases, with 19 bases sitting between them.

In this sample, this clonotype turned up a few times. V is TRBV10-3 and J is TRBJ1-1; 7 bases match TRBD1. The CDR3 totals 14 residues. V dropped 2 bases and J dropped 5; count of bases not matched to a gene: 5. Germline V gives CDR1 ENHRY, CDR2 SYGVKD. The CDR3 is CAISEPWDRTEAFF. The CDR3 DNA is TGTGCCATCAGTGAGCCTTGGGACAGAACTGAAGCTTTCTTT.

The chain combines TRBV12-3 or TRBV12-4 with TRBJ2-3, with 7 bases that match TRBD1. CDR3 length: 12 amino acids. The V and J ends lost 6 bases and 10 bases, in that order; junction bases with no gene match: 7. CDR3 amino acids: CASSPQGLAQYF. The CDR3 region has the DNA TGTGCCAGCAGCCCACAGGGGCTTGCGCAGTATTTT.

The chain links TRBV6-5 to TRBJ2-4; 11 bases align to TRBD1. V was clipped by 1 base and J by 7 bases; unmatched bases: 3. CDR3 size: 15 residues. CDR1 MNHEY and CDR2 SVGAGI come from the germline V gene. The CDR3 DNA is TGTGCCAGCAGTTACTGGACAGGGGGCAGGAACATTCAGTACTTC. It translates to CASSYWTGGRNIQYF.

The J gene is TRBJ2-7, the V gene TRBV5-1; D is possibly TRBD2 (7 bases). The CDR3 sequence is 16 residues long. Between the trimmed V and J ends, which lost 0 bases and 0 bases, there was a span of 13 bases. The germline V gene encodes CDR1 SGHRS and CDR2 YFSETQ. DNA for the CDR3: TGCGCCAGCAGCTTGGCCGGGGGCGGGAGCTCCTACGAGCAGTACTTC. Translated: CASSLAGGGSSYEQYF.

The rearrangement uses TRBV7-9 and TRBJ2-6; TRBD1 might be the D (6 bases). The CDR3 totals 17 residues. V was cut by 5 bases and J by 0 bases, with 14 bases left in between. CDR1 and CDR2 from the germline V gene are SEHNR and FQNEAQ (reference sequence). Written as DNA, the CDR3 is TGTGCCAGCAGCCACGGGACACTTAGCTCTGGGGCCAACGTCCTGACTTTC. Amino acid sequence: CASSHGTLSSGANVLTF.

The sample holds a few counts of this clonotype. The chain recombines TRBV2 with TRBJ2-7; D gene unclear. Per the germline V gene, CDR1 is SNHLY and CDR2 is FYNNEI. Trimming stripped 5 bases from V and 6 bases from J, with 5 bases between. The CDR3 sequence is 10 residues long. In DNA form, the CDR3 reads TGTGCCAGCAGTATACGCGAGCAGTACTTC. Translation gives CASSIREQYF. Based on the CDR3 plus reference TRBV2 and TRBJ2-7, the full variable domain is EPEVTQTPSHQVTQMGQEVILRCVPISNHLYFYWYRQILGQKVEFLVSFYNNEISEKSEIFDDQFSVERPDGSNFTLKIRSTKLEDSAMYFCASSIREQYFGPGTRLTVT.